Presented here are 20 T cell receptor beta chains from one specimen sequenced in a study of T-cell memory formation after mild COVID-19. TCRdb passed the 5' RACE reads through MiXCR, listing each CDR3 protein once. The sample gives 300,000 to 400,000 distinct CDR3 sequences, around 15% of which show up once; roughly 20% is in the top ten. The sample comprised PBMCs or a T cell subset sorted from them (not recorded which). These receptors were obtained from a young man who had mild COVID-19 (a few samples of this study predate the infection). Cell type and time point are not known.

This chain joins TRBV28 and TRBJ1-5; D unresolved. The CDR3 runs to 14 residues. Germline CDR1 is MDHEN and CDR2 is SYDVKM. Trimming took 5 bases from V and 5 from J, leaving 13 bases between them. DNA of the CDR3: TGTGCCAGCAGTCCGAGCAGATTCTATCAGCCCCAGCATTTT. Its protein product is CASSPSRFYQPQHF.

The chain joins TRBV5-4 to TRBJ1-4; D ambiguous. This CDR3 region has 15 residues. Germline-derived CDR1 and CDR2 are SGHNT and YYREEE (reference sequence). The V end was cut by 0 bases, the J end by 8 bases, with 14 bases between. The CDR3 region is CASSLVGSGGEKLFF. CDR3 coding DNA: TGTGCCAGCAGCTTGGTGGGATCTGGAGGGGAAAAACTGTTTTTT.

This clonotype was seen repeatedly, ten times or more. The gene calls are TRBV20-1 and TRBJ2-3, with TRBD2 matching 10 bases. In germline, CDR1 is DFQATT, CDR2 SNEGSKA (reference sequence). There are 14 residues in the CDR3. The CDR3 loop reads CSARLAGVTDTQYF. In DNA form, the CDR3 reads TGCAGCGCCAGACTAGCGGGCGTCACAGATACGCAGTATTTT.

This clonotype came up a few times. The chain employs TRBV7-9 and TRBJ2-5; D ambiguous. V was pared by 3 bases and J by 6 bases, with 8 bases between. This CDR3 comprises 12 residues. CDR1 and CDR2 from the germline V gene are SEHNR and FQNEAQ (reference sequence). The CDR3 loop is CASSFLRQTQYF. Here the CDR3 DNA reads TGTGCCAGCAGCTTCCTAAGACAGACCCAGTACTTC. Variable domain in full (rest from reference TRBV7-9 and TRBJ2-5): DTGVSQNPRHKITKRGQNVTFRCDPISEHNRLYWYRQTLGQGPEFLTYFQNEAQLEKSRLLSDRFSAERPKGSFSTLEIQRTEQGDSAMYLCASSFLRQTQYFGPGTRLLVL.

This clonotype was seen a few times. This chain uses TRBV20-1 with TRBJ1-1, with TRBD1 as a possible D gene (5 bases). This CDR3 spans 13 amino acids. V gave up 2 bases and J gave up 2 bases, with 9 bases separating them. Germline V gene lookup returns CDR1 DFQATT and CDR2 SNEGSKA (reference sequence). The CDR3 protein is CSARKRGNTEAFF. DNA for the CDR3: TGCAGTGCTAGAAAGAGGGGAAACACTGAAGCTTTCTTT.

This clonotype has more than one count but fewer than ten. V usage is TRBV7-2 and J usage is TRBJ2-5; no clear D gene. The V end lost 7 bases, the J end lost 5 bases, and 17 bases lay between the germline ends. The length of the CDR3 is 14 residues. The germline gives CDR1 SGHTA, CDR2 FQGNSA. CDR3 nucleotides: TGTGCCAGCACCCCCCCGGTACTTCGGGAGACCCAGTACTTC. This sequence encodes CASTPPVLRETQYF.

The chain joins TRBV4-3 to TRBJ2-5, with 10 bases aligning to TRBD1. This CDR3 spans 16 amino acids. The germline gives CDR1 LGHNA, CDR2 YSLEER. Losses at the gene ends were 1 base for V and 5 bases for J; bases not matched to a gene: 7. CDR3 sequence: CASSQGQGAPWETQYF. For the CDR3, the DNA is TGCGCCAGCAGCCAAGGACAGGGGGCGCCGTGGGAGACCCAGTACTTC.

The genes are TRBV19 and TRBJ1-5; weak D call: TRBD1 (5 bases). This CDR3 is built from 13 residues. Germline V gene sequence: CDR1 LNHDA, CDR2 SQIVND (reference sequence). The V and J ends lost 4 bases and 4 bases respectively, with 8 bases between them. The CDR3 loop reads CASSTAGNQPQHF. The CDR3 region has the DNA TGTGCCAGTAGTACTGCAGGGAATCAGCCCCAGCATTTT.

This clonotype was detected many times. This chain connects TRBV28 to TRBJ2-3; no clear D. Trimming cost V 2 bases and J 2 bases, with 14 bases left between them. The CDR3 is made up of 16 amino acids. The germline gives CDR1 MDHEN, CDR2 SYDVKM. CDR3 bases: TGTGCCAGCAGTTTAACTGGCCTTCGGGTCACAGATACGCAGTATTTT. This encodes CASSLTGLRVTDTQYF.

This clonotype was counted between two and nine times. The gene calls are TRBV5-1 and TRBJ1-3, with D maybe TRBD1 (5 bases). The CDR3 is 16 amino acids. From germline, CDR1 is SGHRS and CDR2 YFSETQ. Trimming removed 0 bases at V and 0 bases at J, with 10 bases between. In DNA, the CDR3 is TGCGCCAGCAGCTTGGGGGACGCAGCCTCTGGAAACACCATATATTTT. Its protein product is CASSLGDAASGNTIYF.

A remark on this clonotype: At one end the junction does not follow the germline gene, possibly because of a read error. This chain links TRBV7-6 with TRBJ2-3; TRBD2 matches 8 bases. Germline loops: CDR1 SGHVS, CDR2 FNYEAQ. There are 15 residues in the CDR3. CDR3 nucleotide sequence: TGTGCCAGCAAAAGGAGCGGGGGAAGCACAGATACGAAGTATTTT. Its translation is CASKRSGGSTDTKYF.

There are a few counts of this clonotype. CDR3 amino acids: CASSEPLLGYGYTF. In nucleotides, the CDR3 is TGTGCCAGCAGTGAACCCTTATTAGGGTATGGCTACACCTTC. The V and J genes are TRBV6-1 and TRBJ1-2; D gene unclear. V lost 2 bases to trimming and J lost 5 bases, with 12 bases between them. CDR3 size: 14 residues. Germline V lookup: CDR1 MNHNS, CDR2 SASEGT.

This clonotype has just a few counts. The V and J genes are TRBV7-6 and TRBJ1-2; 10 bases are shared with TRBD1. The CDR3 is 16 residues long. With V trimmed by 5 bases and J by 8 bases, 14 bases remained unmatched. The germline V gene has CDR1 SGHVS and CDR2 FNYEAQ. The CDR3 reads CASSRVLGQGSDGYTF. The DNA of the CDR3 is TGTGCCAGCAGCCGGGTGCTGGGACAGGGGTCGGACGGCTACACCTTC.

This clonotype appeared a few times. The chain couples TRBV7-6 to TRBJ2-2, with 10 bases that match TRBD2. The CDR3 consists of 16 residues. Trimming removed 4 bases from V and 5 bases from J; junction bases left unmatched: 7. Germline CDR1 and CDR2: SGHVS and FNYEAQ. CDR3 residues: CASSYPSGGATGELFF. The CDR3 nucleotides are TGTGCCAGCAGCTACCCCAGCGGGGGGGCGACCGGGGAGCTGTTTTTT.

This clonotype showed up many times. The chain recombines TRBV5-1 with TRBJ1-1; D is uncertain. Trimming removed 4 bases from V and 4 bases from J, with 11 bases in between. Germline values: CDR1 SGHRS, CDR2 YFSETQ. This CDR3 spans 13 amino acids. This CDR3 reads CASSLGTSTEAFF. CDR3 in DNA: TGCGCCAGCAGCCTGGGCACTAGCACTGAAGCTTTCTTT. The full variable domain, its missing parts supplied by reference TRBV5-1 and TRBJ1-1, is KAGVTQTPRYLIKTRGQQVTLSCSPISGHRSVSWYQQTPGQGLQFLFEYFSETQRNKGNFPGRFSGRQFSNSRSEMNVSTLELGDSALYLCASSLGTSTEAFFGQGTRLTVV.

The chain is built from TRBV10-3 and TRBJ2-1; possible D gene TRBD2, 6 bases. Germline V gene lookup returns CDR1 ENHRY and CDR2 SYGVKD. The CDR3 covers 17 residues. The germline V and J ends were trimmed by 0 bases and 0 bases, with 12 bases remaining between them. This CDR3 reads CAISESVGGNSYNEQFF. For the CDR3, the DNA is TGTGCCATCAGTGAGTCAGTTGGCGGGAACTCCTACAATGAGCAGTTCTTC.

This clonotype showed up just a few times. The CDR3 DNA is TGTGCCAGCAGCCCCCGCGGGTTAGCCAAAAACATTCAGTACTTC. Residues: CASSPRGLAKNIQYF. The V and J genes are TRBV3-1 and TRBJ2-4, with a weak D call TRBD2 (5 bases). V gave up 4 bases and J gave up 0 bases, with 10 bases separating them. This CDR3 is built from 15 residues. Germline V gives CDR1 LGHDT, CDR2 YNNKEL (reference sequence).

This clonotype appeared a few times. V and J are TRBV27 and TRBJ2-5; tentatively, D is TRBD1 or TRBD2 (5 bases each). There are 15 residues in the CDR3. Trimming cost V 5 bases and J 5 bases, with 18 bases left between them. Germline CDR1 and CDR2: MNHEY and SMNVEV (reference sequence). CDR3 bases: TGTGCCAGCAGTGTCCGGGACGGGAAACGGGAGACCCAGTACTTC. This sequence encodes CASSVRDGKRETQYF.

CDR3 DNA sequence: TGTGCCAGCAGCGGAGGGCCACCTTACAATGAGCAGTTCTTC. This codes for CASSGGPPYNEQFF. The chain recombines TRBV5-4 with TRBJ2-1, with D perhaps matching TRBD2 (6 bases). Germline V CDR1 and CDR2: SGHNT, YYREEE (reference sequence). The CDR3 is 14 amino acids. V was pared by 4 bases and J by 4 bases, with 12 bases between.

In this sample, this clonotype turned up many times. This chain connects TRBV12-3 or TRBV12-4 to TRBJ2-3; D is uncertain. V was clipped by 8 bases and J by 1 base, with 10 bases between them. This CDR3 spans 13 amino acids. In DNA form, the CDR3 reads TGTGCCAGCGCCTCTTTGGGCACAGATACGCAGTATTTT. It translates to CASASLGTDTQYF.